The 13 T cell receptor beta chains below all came from one sample that was sequenced in a study of shared T cell receptors in the human thymus. This table comes from immunoSEQ multiplex PCR, and its TCRdb copy is limited to in-frame clones, with some not included. The table has almost 550,000 clones, roughly 74% seen once; the top ten hold approximately 0.013%. Another study also made use of these data, one on human thymus T cells.

The sequencing sample was made of thymocytes. Receptors were obtained from a boy in the first two years of life with a congenital heart defect.

The CDR3 loop is CASSNSGTRGTGELFF. The CDR3 DNA follows: TGTGCCAGCAGCAACTCCGGGACTCGGGGGACCGGGGAGCTGTTTTTT. This chain connects TRBV4-2 to TRBJ2-2; perhaps TRBD2 as D (6 bases). V lost 5 bases and J lost 5, with 18 bases in between. This CDR3 region has 16 residues. Germline assignment: CDR1 LGHNA and CDR2 YNFKEQ.

The chain is built from TRBV10-2 and TRBJ1-5; 8 bases map to TRBD1. CDR3 length equals 14 residues. The V segment lost 6 bases and the J segment 4 bases; nucleotides outside the gene matches: 5. Germline-derived CDR1 and CDR2 are WSHSY and SAAADI. CDR3 loop: CASSPGQGNQPQHF. The CDR3 region has the DNA TGCGCCAGCAGCCCCGGACAGGGTAATCAGCCCCAGCATTTT.

The rearrangement joins TRBV2 to TRBJ2-7, with 11 bases matching TRBD2. V lost 3 bases, J lost 2 bases, and 3 bases stayed unmatched. The CDR3 covers 15 residues. From germline, CDR1 is SNHLY and CDR2 FYNNEI. The CDR3: CASSEGTSGTYEQYF. The CDR3 nucleotides are TGTGCCAGCAGTGAGGGGACTAGCGGAACCTACGAGCAGTACTTC.

This sequence joins TRBV11-1 and TRBJ2-7; TRBD2 matches at 14 bases. This CDR3 has 18 amino acids. Per the germline V gene, CDR1 is SGHAT and CDR2 is FQDESV (reference sequence). The trim removed 7 bases at V and 5 bases at J, leaving 16 bases unmatched. In nucleotides, the CDR3 is TGTGCCAGCACCCAAGAGACAGCGGGACTAGCGGGAGTAAACGAGCAGTACTTC. This codes for CASTQETAGLAGVNEQYF.

This chain joins TRBV6-6 and TRBJ1-1, with D unclear. Trimming left V 6 bases short and J 4 bases short, with 12 bases between. This CDR3 is 13 amino acids long. The germline V gene encodes CDR1 MNHNY and CDR2 SVGAGI (reference sequence). The chain's CDR3 is CASRSAGFTEAFF. CDR3 nucleotides: TGTGCCAGCAGGTCGGCAGGTTTCACTGAAGCTTTCTTT.

In its sample, this clone was seen once. The V and J genes are TRBV19 and TRBJ2-7, with 7 bases matching TRBD2. The CDR3 spans 14 residues. The germline V gene has CDR1 LNHDA and CDR2 SQIVND (reference sequence). J was trimmed by 2 bases and V by 8 bases; bases with no gene match: 9. The DNA for the CDR3 is TGTGCCAGTTCCCCCCGGGAGGATGCCTACGAGCAGTACTTC. Protein sequence: CASSPREDAYEQYF.

The chain carries TRBV28 and TRBJ1-5; possibly TRBD1 for D (6 bases). The CDR3 sequence is 14 residues long. V gave up 3 bases and J gave up 3 bases, with 9 bases separating them. Germline V gene lookup returns CDR1 MDHEN and CDR2 SYDVKM. This CDR3 is CASSFGQINQPQHF. CDR3 DNA: TGTGCCAGCAGTTTCGGACAGATCAATCAGCCCCAGCATTTT.

The chain employs TRBV6-6 and TRBJ1-1, with 7 bases that match TRBD1. The CDR3 runs to 13 residues. Germline CDR1 and CDR2: MNHNY and SVGAGI (reference sequence). V shed 6 bases and J 2 bases; nucleotides not matched to a gene: 3. CDR3 DNA: TGTGCCAGCAGAAACAGGGGAAACACTGAAGCTTTCTTT. Protein: CASRNRGNTEAFF.

Remarks on this clone: Other DNA sequences in the sample encode the same CDR3. The V and J genes are TRBV4-1 and TRBJ1-2; 7 nucleotides align to TRBD1. CDR1 MGHRA and CDR2 YSYEKL come from the germline V gene. CDR3 length equals 13 residues. V was clipped by 0 bases and J by 6 bases; unmatched bases: 1. The CDR3 region is CASSQDRGNGYTF. DNA for the CDR3: TGCGCCAGCAGCCAAGACAGGGGGAATGGCTACACCTTC.

This clone was detected only a few times. The chain combines TRBV10-3 with TRBJ2-3; 10 bases align to TRBD2. From germline, CDR1 is ENHRY and CDR2 SYGVKD. This CDR3 is 17 amino acids long. V shed 5 bases, J shed 0 bases, and the junction held 8 bases outside the gene matches. The CDR3 loop is CAISSVRSGRSTDTQYF. The CDR3 DNA sequence: TGTGCCATCAGTAGCGTTCGTAGCGGGAGGAGCACAGATACGCAGTATTTT.

The rearrangement uses TRBV2 and TRBJ2-4; TRBD2 aligns across 8 bases. The CDR3 has 15 residues. Germline V gene sequence: CDR1 SNHLY, CDR2 FYNNEI. V lost 5 bases, J lost 3 bases, and 6 bases stayed unmatched. CDR3 amino acids: CASSHSGTHKNIQYF. CDR3 DNA: TGTGCCAGCAGTCATAGCGGGACCCACAAAAACATTCAGTACTTC. The whole variable domain, remainder taken from reference TRBV2 and TRBJ2-4, is EPEVTQTPSHQVTQMGQEVILRCVPISNHLYFYWYRQILGQKVEFLVSFYNNEISEKSEIFDDQFSVERPDGSNFTLKIRSTKLEDSAMYFCASSHSGTHKNIQYFGAGTRLSVL.

The chain carries TRBV15 and TRBJ1-3, with 7 positions matching TRBD1. The CDR3 consists of 15 residues. Germline V gene sequence: CDR1 LNHNV, CDR2 YYDKDF (reference sequence). V lost 2 bases and J lost 2; bases outside the gene matches: 3. CDR3 DNA: TGTGCCACCAGCAGACCTACAGGGGCTGGAAACACCATATATTTT. Translated, it gives CATSRPTGAGNTIYF.

V and J are TRBV6-1 and TRBJ2-1, with TRBD1 matching 10 bases. Trimming removed 1 base from V and 6 bases from J; junction bases left unmatched: 15. This CDR3 has 19 amino acids. Germline V gene lookup returns CDR1 MNHNS and CDR2 SASEGT. The CDR3 loop is CASSEGGTGATIPSNEQFF. CDR3 nucleotides: TGTGCCAGCAGTGAAGGAGGGACAGGGGCCACAATCCCCTCCAATGAGCAGTTCTTC.